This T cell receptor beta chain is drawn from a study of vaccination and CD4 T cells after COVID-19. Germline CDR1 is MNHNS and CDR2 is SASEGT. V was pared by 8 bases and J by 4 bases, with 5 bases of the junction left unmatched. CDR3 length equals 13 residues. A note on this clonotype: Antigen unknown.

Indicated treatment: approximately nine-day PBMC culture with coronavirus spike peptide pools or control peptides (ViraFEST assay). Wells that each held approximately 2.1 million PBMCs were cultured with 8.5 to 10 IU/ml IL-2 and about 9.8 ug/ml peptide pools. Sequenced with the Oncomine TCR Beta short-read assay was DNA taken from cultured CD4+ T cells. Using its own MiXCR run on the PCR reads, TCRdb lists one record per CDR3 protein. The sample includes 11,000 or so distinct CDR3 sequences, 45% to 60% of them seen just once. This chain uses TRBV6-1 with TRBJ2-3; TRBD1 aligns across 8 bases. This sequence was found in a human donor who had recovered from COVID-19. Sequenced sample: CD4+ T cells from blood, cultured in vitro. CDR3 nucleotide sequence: TGTGCCAGCGGCGACAGGGGTGCAGATACGCAGTATTTT. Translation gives CASGDRGADTQYF.